The next 18 T cell receptor beta chains were all read from a single sample in a study of blood T cell repertoires in COVID-19. The data were produced by immunoSEQ multiplex PCR, yet TCRdb's version contains in-frame clones alone and is incomplete. There are a few hundred thousand clones in the sample; about 80% occur only once, and approximately 14% lies in the top ten. Material: peripheral blood. These receptors were obtained from a person aged 65-85 years with COVID-19, enrolled during active disease.

The sample holds one count of this clone. The V and J genes are TRBV4-2 and TRBJ1-3; TRBD1 aligns across 7 bases. From germline, CDR1 is LGHNA and CDR2 YNFKEQ. V dropped 0 bases and J dropped 2; count of bases not matched to a gene: 7. The CDR3 runs 17 residues. The CDR3 region has the DNA TGTGCCAGCAGCCAAGAATGGGGGACAGACGCTGGAAACACCATATATTTT. It is translated as CASSQEWGTDAGNTIYF.

This chain uses TRBV5-1 with TRBJ2-5, with D possibly matching TRBD2 (7 bases). Germline-derived CDR1 and CDR2 are SGHRS and YFSETQ. V was clipped by 0 bases and J by 4 bases, with 13 bases between them. CDR3 length: 15 amino acids. CDR3 protein: CASSLVAGARETQYF. DNA of the CDR3: TGCGCCAGCAGCTTGGTGGCGGGGGCAAGAGAGACCCAGTACTTC.

This chain connects TRBV7-8 to TRBJ2-7, with 9 bases that match TRBD1. The CDR3 has 15 amino acids. J gave up 7 bases and V 3 bases, and 10 bases lay outside the gene matches. Germline CDR1 reads SGHVS; CDR2 reads FQNEAQ. Here the CDR3 DNA reads TGTGCCAGCAGCTTCGAACAGGGGGCTTTGGGAGAGCAGTACTTC. It specifies CASSFEQGALGEQYF.

V and J are TRBV5-4 and TRBJ2-3, with 8 positions matching TRBD2. Germline CDR1 reads SGHNT; CDR2 reads YYREEE (reference sequence). The trim removed 3 bases at V and 0 bases at J, leaving 6 bases unmatched. This CDR3 has 16 residues. The CDR3 DNA reads as TGTGCCAGCAGCTCGGGGGGGCCGCATAGCACAGATACGCAGTATTTT. This gives the protein CASSSGGPHSTDTQYF.

This chain joins TRBV2 and TRBJ2-5; the match to TRBD1 covers 9 bases. The CDR3 has 16 residues. Unmatched junction bases numbered 9, after V lost 5 bases and J lost 2 bases. From germline, CDR1 is SNHLY and CDR2 FYNNEI. CDR3 nucleotides: TGTGCCAGCAGTAATTACAGGGGGCCCCTTCAAGAGACCCAGTACTTC. This codes for CASSNYRGPLQETQYF.

The V call is TRBV9, the J call TRBJ2-1; 8 bases line up with TRBD2. The CDR3 is 15 amino acids. Germline V lookup: CDR1 SGDLS, CDR2 YYNGEE. Trimming removed 0 bases from V and 2 bases from J; junction bases left unmatched: 1. CDR3 in amino acids: CASSVGREAYNEQFF. In DNA, the CDR3 is TGTGCCAGCAGCGTAGGGCGGGAGGCCTACAATGAGCAGTTCTTC.

The rearrangement uses TRBV5-1 and TRBJ2-5, with D unclear. V was pared by 0 bases and J by 2 bases, with 11 bases between. Germline V lookup: CDR1 SGHRS, CDR2 YFSETQ. The CDR3 has 15 residues. CDR3 sequence reads: CASSLANVRQETQYF. In DNA form, the CDR3 reads TGCGCCAGCAGCTTGGCGAACGTGAGACAAGAGACCCAGTACTTC.

The chain couples TRBV19 to TRBJ2-1, with a weak D call TRBD2 (6 bases). Germline V gives CDR1 LNHDA, CDR2 SQIVND (reference sequence). With 5 bases removed from V and 0 bases from J, the gap between germline ends came to 8 bases. The CDR3 consists of 14 residues. The CDR3 loop is CASSAGSSYNEQFF. The CDR3 DNA follows: TGTGCCAGTAGTGCGGGGAGCTCCTACAATGAGCAGTTCTTC. The entire variable domain, with the rest obtained from reference TRBV19 and TRBJ2-1, is as follows: DGGITQSPKYLFRKEGQNVTLSCEQNLNHDAMYWYRQDPGQGLRLIYYSQIVNDFQKGDIAEGYSVSREKKESFPLTVTSAQKNPTAFYLCASSAGSSYNEQFFGPGTRLTVL.

V and J are TRBV11-3 and TRBJ2-2; weak D call: TRBD1 (8 bases). Germline values: CDR1 SGHNT, CDR2 YENEEA. Trimming removed 4 bases from V and 5 bases from J, with 20 bases in between. CDR3 length: 17 amino acids. The CDR3 DNA sequence: TGTGCCAGCAGCTCGCCCCTACAGGGGGGGGGAACCGGGGAGCTGTTTTTT. Protein sequence: CASSSPLQGGGTGELFF.

The sample holds one count of this clone. This sequence joins TRBV5-5 and TRBJ2-7; D gene uncertain. Germline CDR1 and CDR2: SGHKS and YYEKEE (reference sequence). V was trimmed by 2 bases and J by 4 bases, leaving 7 bases between them. There are 12 residues in the CDR3. The CDR3 DNA reads TGTGCCAGCAGCTTTTCCGCGTACGAGCAGTACTTC. Translated: CASSFSAYEQYF.

The DNA for the CDR3 is TGCGCCAGCAGCCCTCCCGGTCCGGGGGAGCTGTTTTTT. It codes for CASSPPGPGELFF. V usage is TRBV4-3 and J usage is TRBJ2-2; D unresolved. The CDR3 is made up of 13 amino acids. V lost 4 bases, J lost 8 bases, and 11 bases lay in between. Looked up from germline, CDR1 is LGHNA and CDR2 is YSLEER.

The chain has TRBV5-8 and TRBJ2-1; D remains ambiguous. The CDR3 length is 14 residues. Germline-derived CDR1 and CDR2 are SGHTS and YDEGEE. Trimming shortened V by 0 bases and J by 1 base, and 5 bases separated the two germline ends. CDR3 DNA: TGTGCCAGCAGCTTGGACAGTTCCTACAATGAGCAGTTCTTC. Residues: CASSLDSSYNEQFF.

The genes are TRBV12-3 or TRBV12-4 and TRBJ1-4; no definite D call. Trimming removed 6 bases from V and 7 bases from J, with 9 bases in between. The CDR3 consists of 12 residues. In DNA form, the CDR3 reads TGTGCCAGCAGGGCTTCGTCTGAAAAACTGTTTTTT. Its translation: CASRASSEKLFF.

The gene calls are TRBV6-5 and TRBJ2-2, with 7 nucleotides matching TRBD1. J was trimmed by 5 bases and V by 6 bases; bases with no gene match: 6. CDR1 and CDR2 (germline): MNHEY, SVGAGI. This CDR3 is 14 amino acids long. CDR3 nucleotide sequence: TGTGCCAGCAGGTACAGGGGCGAGACCGGGGAGCTGTTTTTT. Translating it yields CASRYRGETGELFF.

The rearrangement joins TRBV7-3 to TRBJ2-3; 9 nucleotides line up with TRBD2. The CDR3 has 16 amino acids. The trim removed 1 base at V and 1 base at J, leaving 3 bases unmatched. Germline values: CDR1 SGHTA, CDR2 FQGTGA. CDR3 nucleotide sequence: TGTGCCAGCAGCTTAATTGCTAGCGGGGGCACAGATACGCAGTATTTT. Its protein is CASSLIASGGTDTQYF. Together with reference TRBV7-3 and TRBJ2-3, the CDR3 gives the full variable domain: GAGVSQTPSNKVTEKGKYVELRCDPISGHTALYWYRQSLGQGPEFLIYFQGTGAADDSGLPNDRFFAVRPEGSVSTLKIQRTERGDSAVYLCASSLIASGGTDTQYFGPGTRLTVL.

The CDR3 DNA follows: TGTGCCAGCAGCGCCGGAGACACCGGGGAGCTGTTTTTT. This codes for CASSAGDTGELFF. The chain uses TRBV9 and TRBJ2-2, with D hard to call. There are 13 residues in the CDR3. V gave up 3 bases and J gave up 3 bases, with 6 bases separating them. The germline CDR1 and CDR2 sequences are SGDLS and YYNGEE. The full variable domain, rest sourced from reference TRBV9 and TRBJ2-2, is DSGVTQTPKHLITATGQRVTLRCSPRSGDLSVYWYQQSLDQGLQFLIQYYNGEERAKGNILERFSAQQFPDLHSELNLSSLELGDSALYFCASSAGDTGELFFGEGSRLTVL.

A remark on this clone: One end of the junction is discordant with germline, which a read error may explain. The chain is built from TRBV7-9 and TRBJ2-7; D perhaps matches TRBD1 (7 bases). This CDR3 spans 11 amino acids. Germline values: CDR1 SEHNR, CDR2 FQNEAQ (reference sequence). CDR3 in DNA: TGTGCCAGCAGCTTTCAGGGGGGCCTGCGCTTC. It encodes CASSFQGGLRF.

With respect to this clone: The germline gene is not matched at one end of the junction; a read error may be the cause. The J gene is TRBJ1-5, the V gene TRBV12-5; D not certain. CDR1 and CDR2 (germline): LGHNT, FRNRAP. The CDR3 consists of 12 residues. The chain's CDR3 is CASGLGDQPQHF. The CDR3 DNA sequence: TGTGCTAGTGGGTTGGGAGATCAGCCCCAGCATTTT.